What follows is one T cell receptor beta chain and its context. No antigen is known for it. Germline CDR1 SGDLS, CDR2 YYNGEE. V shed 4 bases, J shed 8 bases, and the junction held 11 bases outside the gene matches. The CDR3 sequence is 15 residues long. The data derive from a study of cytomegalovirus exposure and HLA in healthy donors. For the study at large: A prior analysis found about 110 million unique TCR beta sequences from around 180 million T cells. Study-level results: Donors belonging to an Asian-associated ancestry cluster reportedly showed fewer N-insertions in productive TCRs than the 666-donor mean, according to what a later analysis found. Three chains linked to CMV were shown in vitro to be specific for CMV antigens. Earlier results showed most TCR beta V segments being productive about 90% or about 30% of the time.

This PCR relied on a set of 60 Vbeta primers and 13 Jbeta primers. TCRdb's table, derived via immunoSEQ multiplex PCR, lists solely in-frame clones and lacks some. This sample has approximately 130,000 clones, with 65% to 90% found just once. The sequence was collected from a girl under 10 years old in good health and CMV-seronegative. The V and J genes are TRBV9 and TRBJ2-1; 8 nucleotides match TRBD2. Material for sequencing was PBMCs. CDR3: CASSPQAGVQYEQFF. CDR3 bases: TGTGCCAGCAGCCCACAAGCGGGGGTGCAGTATGAGCAGTTCTTC.